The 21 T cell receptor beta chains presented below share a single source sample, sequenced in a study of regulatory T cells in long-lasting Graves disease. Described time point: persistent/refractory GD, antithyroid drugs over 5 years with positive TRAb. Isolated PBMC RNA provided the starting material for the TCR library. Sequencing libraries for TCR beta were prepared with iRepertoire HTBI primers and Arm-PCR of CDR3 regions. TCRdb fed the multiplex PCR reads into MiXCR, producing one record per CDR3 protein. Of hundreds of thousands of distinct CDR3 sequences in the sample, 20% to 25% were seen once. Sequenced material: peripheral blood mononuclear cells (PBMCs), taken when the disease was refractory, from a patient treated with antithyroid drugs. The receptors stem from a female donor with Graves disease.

The CDR3 DNA reads TGCAGCGTCGGGACAGTCTTCCACGAGCAGTACTTC. Its protein product is CSVGTVFHEQYF. The V gene is TRBV29-1, the J gene TRBJ2-7, with TRBD1 matching over 7 bases. With 6 bases clipped from V and 5 bases from J, the junction kept 7 bases outside the gene matches. Germline assignment: CDR1 SQVTM and CDR2 ANQGSEA. CDR3 length: 12 amino acids.

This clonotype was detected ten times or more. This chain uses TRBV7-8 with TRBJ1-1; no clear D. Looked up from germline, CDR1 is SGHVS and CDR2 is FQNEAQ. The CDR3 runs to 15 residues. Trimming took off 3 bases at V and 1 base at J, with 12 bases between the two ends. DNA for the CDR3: TGTGCCAGCAGCTTTCATCCCGGGAAGAACACTGAAGCTTTCTTT. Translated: CASSFHPGKNTEAFF.

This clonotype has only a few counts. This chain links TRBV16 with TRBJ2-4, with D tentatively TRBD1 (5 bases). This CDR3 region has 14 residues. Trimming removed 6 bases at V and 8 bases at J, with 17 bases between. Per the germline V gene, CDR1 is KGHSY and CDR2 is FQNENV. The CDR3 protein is CASRRPRDLHIQYF. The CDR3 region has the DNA TGTGCCAGCAGACGACCCAGGGATTTGCACATTCAGTACTTC.

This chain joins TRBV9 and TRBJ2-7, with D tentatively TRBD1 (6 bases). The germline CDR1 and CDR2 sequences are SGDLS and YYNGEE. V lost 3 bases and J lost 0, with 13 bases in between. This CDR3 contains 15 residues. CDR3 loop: CASSATGAASYEQYF. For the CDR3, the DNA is TGTGCCAGCAGCGCGACAGGAGCGGCCTCCTACGAGCAGTACTTC.

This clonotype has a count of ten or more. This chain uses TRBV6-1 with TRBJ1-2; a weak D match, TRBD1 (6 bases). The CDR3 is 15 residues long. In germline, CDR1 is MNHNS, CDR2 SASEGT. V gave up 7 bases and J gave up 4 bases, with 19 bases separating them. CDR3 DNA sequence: TGTGCCAGCACTCCGGCGATTGGACAGCTCTATGGCTACACCTTC. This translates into CASTPAIGQLYGYTF.

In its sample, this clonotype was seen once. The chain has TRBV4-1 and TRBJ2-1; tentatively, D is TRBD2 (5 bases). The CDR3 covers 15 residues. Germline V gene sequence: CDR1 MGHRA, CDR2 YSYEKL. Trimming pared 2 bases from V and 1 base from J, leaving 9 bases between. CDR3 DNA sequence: TGCGCCAGCAGCCAACGAGCGGCTTCCTACAATGAGCAGTTCTTC. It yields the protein CASSQRAASYNEQFF.

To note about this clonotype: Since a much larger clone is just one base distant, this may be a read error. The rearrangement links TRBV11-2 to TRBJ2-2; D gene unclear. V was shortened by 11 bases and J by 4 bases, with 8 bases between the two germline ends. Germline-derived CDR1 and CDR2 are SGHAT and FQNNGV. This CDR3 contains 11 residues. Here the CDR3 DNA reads TGTGCCGGCCGAGGCACCGGGGAGCTGTTTTTT. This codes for CAGRGTGELFF.

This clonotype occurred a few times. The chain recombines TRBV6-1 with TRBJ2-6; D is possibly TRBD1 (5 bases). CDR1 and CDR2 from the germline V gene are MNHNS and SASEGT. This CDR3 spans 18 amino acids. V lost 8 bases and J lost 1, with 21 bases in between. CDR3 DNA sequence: TGTGCCAGCTATGCAGAACAGGTTCCATGGTCTGGGGCCAACGTCCTGACTTTC. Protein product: CASYAEQVPWSGANVLTF.

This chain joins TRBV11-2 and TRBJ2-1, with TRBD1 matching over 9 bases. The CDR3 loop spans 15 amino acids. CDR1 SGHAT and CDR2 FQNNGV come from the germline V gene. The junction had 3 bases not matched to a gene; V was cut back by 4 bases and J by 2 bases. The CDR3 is CASSSNRGPYNEQFF. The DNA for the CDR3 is TGTGCCAGCAGCTCGAACAGGGGGCCCTACAATGAGCAGTTCTTC.

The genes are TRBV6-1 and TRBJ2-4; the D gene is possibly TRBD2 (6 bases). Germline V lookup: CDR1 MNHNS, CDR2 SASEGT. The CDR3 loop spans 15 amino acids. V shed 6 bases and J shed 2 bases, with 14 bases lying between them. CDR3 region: CASSPPGRTKNIQYF. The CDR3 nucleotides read TGTGCCAGCAGCCCCCCAGGGAGGACCAAAAACATTCAGTACTTC.

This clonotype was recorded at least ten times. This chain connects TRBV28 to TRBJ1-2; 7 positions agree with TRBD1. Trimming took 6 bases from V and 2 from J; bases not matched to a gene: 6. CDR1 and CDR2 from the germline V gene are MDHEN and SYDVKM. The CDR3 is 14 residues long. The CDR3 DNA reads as TGTGCCAGCAGAGGGACAGCTTTAAACTATGGCTACACCTTC. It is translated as CASRGTALNYGYTF.

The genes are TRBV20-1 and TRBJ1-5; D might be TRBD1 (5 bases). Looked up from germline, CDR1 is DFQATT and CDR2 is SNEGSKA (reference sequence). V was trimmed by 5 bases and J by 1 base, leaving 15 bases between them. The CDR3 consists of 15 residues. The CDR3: CSASRGGTSNQPQHF. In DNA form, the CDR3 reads TGCAGTGCTTCCCGCGGAGGGACGAGCAATCAGCCCCAGCATTTT.

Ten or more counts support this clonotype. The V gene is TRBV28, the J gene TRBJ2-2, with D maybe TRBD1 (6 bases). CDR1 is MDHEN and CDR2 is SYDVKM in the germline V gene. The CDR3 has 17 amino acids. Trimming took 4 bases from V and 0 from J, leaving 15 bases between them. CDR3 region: CASSSYRVSANTGELFF. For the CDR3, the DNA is TGTGCCAGCAGTTCCTACAGGGTTTCTGCGAACACCGGGGAGCTGTTTTTT.

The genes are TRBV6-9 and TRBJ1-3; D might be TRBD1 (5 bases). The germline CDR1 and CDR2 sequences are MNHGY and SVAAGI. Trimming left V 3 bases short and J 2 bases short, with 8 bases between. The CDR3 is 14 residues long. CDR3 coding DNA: TGTGCCAGCAGTTACGGGGGACCTGGAAACACCATATATTTT. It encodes CASSYGGPGNTIYF.

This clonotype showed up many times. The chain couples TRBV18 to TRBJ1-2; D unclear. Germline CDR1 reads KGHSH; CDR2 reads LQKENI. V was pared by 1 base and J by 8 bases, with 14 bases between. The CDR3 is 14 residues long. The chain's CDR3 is CASSPQRDAGGYTF. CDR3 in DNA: TGTGCCAGCTCACCACAAAGGGATGCGGGGGGCTACACCTTC.

This CDR3 reads CATRDFYNEQFF. Here the CDR3 DNA reads TGTGCCACGCGGGACTTTTACAATGAGCAGTTCTTC. This chain connects TRBV7-9 to TRBJ2-1, with D maybe TRBD2 (6 bases). There are 12 residues in the CDR3. In germline, CDR1 is SEHNR, CDR2 FQNEAQ (reference sequence). Between the trimmed V and J ends, which lost 10 bases and 4 bases, there was a span of 11 bases.

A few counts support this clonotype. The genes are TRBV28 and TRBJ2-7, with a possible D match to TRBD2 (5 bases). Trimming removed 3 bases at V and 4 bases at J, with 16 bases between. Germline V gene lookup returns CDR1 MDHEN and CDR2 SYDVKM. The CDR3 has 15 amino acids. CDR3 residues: CASSLVLAGLYEQYF. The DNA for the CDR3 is TGTGCCAGCAGTTTGGTGCTAGCTGGGTTATACGAGCAGTACTTC.

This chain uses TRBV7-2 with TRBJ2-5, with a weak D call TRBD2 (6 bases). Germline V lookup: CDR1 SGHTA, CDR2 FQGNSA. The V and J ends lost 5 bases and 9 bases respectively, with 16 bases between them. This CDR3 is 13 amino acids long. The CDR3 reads CASSPARREAQYF. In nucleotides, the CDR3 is TGTGCCAGCAGCCCGGCCCGGAGGGAGGCCCAGTACTTC.

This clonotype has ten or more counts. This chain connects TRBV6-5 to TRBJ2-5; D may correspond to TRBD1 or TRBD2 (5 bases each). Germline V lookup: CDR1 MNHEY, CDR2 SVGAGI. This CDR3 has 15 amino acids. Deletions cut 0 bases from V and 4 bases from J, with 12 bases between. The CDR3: CASSYSGTKRETQYF. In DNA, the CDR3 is TGTGCCAGCAGTTACTCCGGGACGAAGAGAGAGACCCAGTACTTC.

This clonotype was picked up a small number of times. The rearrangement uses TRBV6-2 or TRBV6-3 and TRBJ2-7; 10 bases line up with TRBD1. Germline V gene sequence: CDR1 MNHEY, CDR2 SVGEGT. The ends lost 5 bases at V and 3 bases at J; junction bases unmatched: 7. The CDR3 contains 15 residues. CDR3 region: CASSESGTGVYEQYF. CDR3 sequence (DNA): TGTGCCAGCAGTGAATCGGGGACAGGGGTCTACGAGCAGTACTTC.

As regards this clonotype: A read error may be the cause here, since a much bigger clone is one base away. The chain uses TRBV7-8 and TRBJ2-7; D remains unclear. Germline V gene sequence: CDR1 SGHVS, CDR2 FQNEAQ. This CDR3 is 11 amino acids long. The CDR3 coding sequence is TGTGCCAGCAGATTCGGGCCCGCTATCGACTTC. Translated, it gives CASRFGPAIDF.